One sample yielded the 27 T cell receptor beta chains listed below, sequenced in a study of cytomegalovirus exposure and HLA in healthy donors. Clones were sequenced by immunoSEQ multiplex PCR, and TCRdb holds only the in-frame ones, with some missing. The data contain more than 250,000 clones, about 92% of them singletons. Sequenced input: PBMCs. The receptors originated from a woman in her 30s in good health and CMV-seronegative.

The V and J genes are TRBV5-1 and TRBJ1-2; D gene ambiguous. CDR1 is SGHRS and CDR2 is YFSETQ in the germline V gene. V was shortened by 0 bases and J by 7 bases, with 13 bases between the two germline ends. This CDR3 contains 14 residues. The CDR3 nucleotides are TGCGCCAGCAGCTTGGACCCAGGTGGTGCTGGCTACACCTTC. It is translated as CASSLDPGGAGYTF.

This clone was observed a single time. Here the CDR3 reads CASSVSSFGPTNEKLFF. The CDR3 DNA reads TGTGCCAGCAGTGTTAGCTCTTTCGGCCCAACTAATGAAAAACTGTTTTTT. The chain couples TRBV2 to TRBJ1-4; D not certain. V was pared by 4 bases and J by 0 bases, with 15 bases between. Germline V CDR1 and CDR2: SNHLY, FYNNEI. This CDR3 is 17 amino acids long.

This clone was seen a handful of times. J is TRBJ2-7 and V is TRBV7-9, with no clear D. The ends were cut back, 1 base at V and 0 bases at J, with 7 bases in the middle. From germline, CDR1 is SEHNR and CDR2 FQNEAQ (reference sequence). This CDR3 comprises 14 residues. The CDR3 DNA reads as TGTGCCAGCAGCTTAGTTGCTAGCTCCTACGAGCAGTACTTC. Amino acid sequence: CASSLVASSYEQYF.

CDR3 DNA sequence: TGTGCCAGCAGCTACGGACTAGCGGGAGAGGAGACCCAGTACTTC. Translation gives CASSYGLAGEETQYF. The gene calls are TRBV5-4 and TRBJ2-5; TRBD2 matches at 13 bases. Germline loops: CDR1 SGHNT, CDR2 YYREEE (reference sequence). V trimming: 3 bases; J trimming: 5 bases; junction bases outside the gene matches: 4. The CDR3 consists of 15 residues.

DNA for the CDR3: TGTGCCAGCAGCGACGGGAACCACGAGCAGTACTTC. The encoded protein is CASSDGNHEQYF. This chain joins TRBV11-2 and TRBJ2-7, with D perhaps matching TRBD2 (5 bases). V lost 5 bases and J lost 5, with 10 bases in between. Germline V gene lookup returns CDR1 SGHAT and CDR2 FQNNGV. The CDR3 is 12 residues long.

The rearrangement joins TRBV5-3 to TRBJ2-7, with D possibly being TRBD1 (6 bases). TRBV5-3 is classed as an ORF, of uncertain function. CDR3 length equals 15 residues. The germline V and J ends were trimmed by 3 bases and 4 bases, with 17 bases remaining between them. The CDR3 DNA is TGTGCCAGAAGCTGGGCCGGGACATGGAAATACGAGCAGTACTTC. Translation: CARSWAGTWKYEQYF.

V is TRBV4-3 and J is TRBJ2-2; TRBD2 matches at 10 bases. V gave up 3 bases and J gave up 4 bases; unmatched junction bases: 8. The CDR3 is made up of 17 amino acids. Germline V CDR1 and CDR2: LGHNA, YSLEER. The CDR3 nucleotides read TGCGCCAGCAGCCACCCAGCGGGAGGGTCTTTCACCGGGGAGCTGTTTTTT. This codes for CASSHPAGGSFTGELFF.

The chain combines TRBV6-6 with TRBJ2-1; a possible D gene is TRBD1 (6 bases). The CDR3 covers 13 residues. V lost 6 bases and J lost 6, with 12 bases in between. In germline, CDR1 is MNHNY, CDR2 SVGAGI (reference sequence). DNA for the CDR3: TGTGCCAGCAGCTCCGGGACACTCAATGAGCAGTTCTTC. Protein product: CASSSGTLNEQFF.

This chain uses TRBV5-1 with TRBJ2-7; D remains unclear. V dropped 4 bases and J dropped 4 bases, with 15 bases sitting between them. This CDR3 is built from 14 residues. Germline V gene data show CDR1 as SGHRS and CDR2 as YFSETQ. The CDR3 here is CASSGVPNLYEQYF. CDR3 in DNA: TGCGCCAGCAGCGGGGTCCCGAATTTGTACGAGCAGTACTTC.

The gene calls are TRBV5-1 and TRBJ1-5; D uncertain. This CDR3 comprises 15 residues. Germline values: CDR1 SGHRS, CDR2 YFSETQ. Trimming took 4 bases from V and 0 from J, leaving 11 bases between them. CDR3 DNA sequence: TGCGCCAGCAGCGGCCGGATAGCTAGCAATCAGCCCCAGCATTTT. Amino acids: CASSGRIASNQPQHF.

V is TRBV25-1 and J is TRBJ2-7; no firm D call. Per the germline V gene, CDR1 is MGHDK and CDR2 is SYGVNS. The CDR3 consists of 12 residues. Between the trimmed V and J ends, which lost 4 bases and 0 bases, there was a span of 4 bases. The DNA of the CDR3 is TGTGCCAGCAGTGGGCCCTCCTACGAGCAGTACTTC. Its translation is CASSGPSYEQYF.

Concerning this clone itself: Other DNA variants within this sample encode the same CDR3. The V gene is TRBV19, the J gene TRBJ2-1; 11 bases map to TRBD2. Per germline, CDR1 LNHDA and CDR2 SQIVND (reference sequence). The length of the CDR3 is 15 residues. V gave up 6 bases and J gave up 4 bases; unmatched junction bases: 5. The CDR3 region has the DNA TGTGCCAGTAGCCCGGGACTAGCGGCGTACAATGAGCAGTTCTTC. This sequence encodes CASSPGLAAYNEQFF.

This clone was seen a few times. The rearrangement links TRBV27 to TRBJ2-7; D is perhaps TRBD1 (7 bases). Germline-derived CDR1 and CDR2 are MNHEY and SMNVEV (reference sequence). This CDR3 contains 17 residues. V was clipped by 7 bases and J by 3 bases, with 25 bases between them. The CDR3 region is CASTLRGTGEALYEQYF. The DNA of the CDR3 is TGTGCCAGCACTCTCCGGGGCACAGGGGAGGCGCTCTACGAGCAGTACTTC.

This chain uses TRBV5-1 with TRBJ2-7; TRBD1 aligns across 7 bases. CDR3 length: 15 residues. CDR1 and CDR2 (germline): SGHRS, YFSETQ. V lost 0 bases, J lost 2 bases, and 5 bases stayed unmatched. This chain's CDR3 is CASSLEGTVPYEQYF. CDR3 nucleotides: TGCGCCAGCAGCTTGGAGGGGACAGTTCCCTACGAGCAGTACTTC.

The J gene is TRBJ2-2, the V gene TRBV7-2; D may be TRBD2 (6 bases). Trimming pared 1 base from V and 0 bases from J, leaving 9 bases between. CDR1 SGHTA and CDR2 FQGNSA come from the germline V gene. The CDR3 is 16 residues long. The CDR3 protein is CASSLEAGPNTGELFF. The CDR3 DNA follows: TGTGCCAGCAGCTTAGAGGCGGGACCGAACACCGGGGAGCTGTTTTTT.

This chain uses TRBV11-2 with TRBJ2-7; the match to TRBD2 covers 7 bases. After removal of 6 bases from V and 6 bases from J, the junction contained 11 bases not matched to a gene. CDR1 and CDR2 (germline): SGHAT, FQNNGV. The CDR3 runs to 14 residues. DNA of the CDR3: TGTGCCAGCAGAAGGGCGACGGGAGGCGGCGAGCAGTACTTC. This translates into CASRRATGGGEQYF.

The chain links TRBV7-3 to TRBJ2-1; 10 nucleotides line up with TRBD2. CDR3 length equals 16 residues. Trimming took 4 bases from V and 3 from J; bases not matched to a gene: 6. CDR1 and CDR2 (germline): SGHTA, FQGTGA. The CDR3: CASSYEAGGNYNEQFF. As DNA, the CDR3 is TGTGCCAGCAGCTACGAAGCGGGAGGGAACTACAATGAGCAGTTCTTC.

The V gene is TRBV27, the J gene TRBJ2-1, with 8 bases matching TRBD2. This CDR3 comprises 15 residues. The germline V gene has CDR1 MNHEY and CDR2 SMNVEV (reference sequence). The junction had 7 bases not matched to a gene; V was cut back by 2 bases and J by 7 bases. The CDR3 DNA sequence: TGTGCCAGCAGTTTACGAGCGGGGGCACGGAATGAGCAGTTCTTC. Translated: CASSLRAGARNEQFF.

The J gene is TRBJ1-5, the V gene TRBV5-1; perhaps TRBD1 as D (6 bases). V lost 7 bases to trimming and J lost 11 bases, with 19 bases between them. CDR3 length equals 13 residues. The V gene's germline CDR1 is SGHRS and CDR2 YFSETQ. CDR3: CASREAQGTAQHF. The CDR3 DNA follows: TGCGCCAGCCGCGAAGCGCAGGGGACGGCCCAGCATTTT. Variable domain in full (rest from reference TRBV5-1 and TRBJ1-5): KAGVTQTPRYLIKTRGQQVTLSCSPISGHRSVSWYQQTPGQGLQFLFEYFSETQRNKGNFPGRFSGRQFSNSRSEMNVSTLELGDSALYLCASREAQGTAQHFGDGTRLSIL.

The V gene is TRBV13, the J gene TRBJ2-2; D perhaps matches TRBD1 (5 bases). Between the trimmed V and J ends, which lost 6 bases and 6 bases, there was a span of 11 bases. The V gene's germline CDR1 is PRHDT and CDR2 FYEKMQ (reference sequence). The CDR3 extends over 13 amino acids. The DNA for the CDR3 is TGTGCCAGCAGAGCAGGGTTTCCCGGGGAGCTGTTTTTT. Translated, it gives CASRAGFPGELFF.

The chain has TRBV10-3 and TRBJ2-5; 7 bases match TRBD1. Germline-derived CDR1 and CDR2 are ENHRY and SYGVKD. The CDR3 totals 13 residues. V trimming: 8 bases; J trimming: 1 base; junction bases outside the gene matches: 4. The CDR3 DNA reads as TGTGCCATCTCGGGACAGTTCCAAGAGACCCAGTACTTC. It yields the protein CAISGQFQETQYF.

The CDR3 is CASSSRPQGVATNEKLFF. CDR3 DNA: TGCGCCAGCAGCTCGAGACCACAGGGGGTAGCAACTAATGAAAAACTGTTTTTT. The chain combines TRBV5-1 with TRBJ1-4; TRBD1 agrees at 8 bases. Germline V CDR1 and CDR2: SGHRS, YFSETQ. CDR3 size: 18 residues. V lost 3 bases and J lost 0; bases outside the gene matches: 10.

The sample holds one count of this clone. The chain uses TRBV7-2 and TRBJ2-7; no firm D call. From germline, CDR1 is SGHTA and CDR2 FQGNSA. The CDR3 totals 12 residues. Trimming cost V 3 bases and J 4 bases, with 7 bases left between them. The CDR3 protein is CASSFERYEQYF. DNA of the CDR3: TGTGCCAGCAGCTTTGAACGTTACGAGCAGTACTTC.

This chain connects TRBV4-1 to TRBJ2-3, with a weak D call TRBD2 (5 bases). The V end was cut by 7 bases, the J end by 0 bases, with 11 bases between. The CDR3 consists of 14 residues. Germline CDR1 MGHRA, CDR2 YSYEKL. For the CDR3, the DNA is TGCGCCAGCACGTTAGCGATTAGCACAGATACGCAGTATTTT. Residues: CASTLAISTDTQYF.

The DNA for the CDR3 is TGTGCCAGCAGTGGGGTCGGGGGAACCTACGAGCAGTACTTC. This sequence encodes CASSGVGGTYEQYF. This chain joins TRBV28 and TRBJ2-7; the D gene is possibly TRBD2 (6 bases). Germline loops: CDR1 MDHEN, CDR2 SYDVKM. There are 14 residues in the CDR3. The germline V and J ends were trimmed by 5 bases and 2 bases, with 13 bases remaining between them.

This clone has more than one count but fewer than ten. The rearrangement uses TRBV29-1 and TRBJ2-3, with D hard to call. V was trimmed by 4 bases and J by 5 bases, leaving 4 bases between them. Per the germline V gene, CDR1 is SQVTM and CDR2 is ANQGSEA. This CDR3 spans 10 amino acids. The CDR3 nucleotides read TGCAGCGTTGGAGGAGATACGCAGTATTTT. Translated: CSVGGDTQYF.

J is TRBJ2-2 and V is TRBV15; no firm D call. CDR3 length: 15 residues. The V gene's germline CDR1 is LNHNV and CDR2 YYDKDF (reference sequence). V was cut by 0 bases and J by 4 bases, with 9 bases left in between. The CDR3 reads CATSRDSVRTGELFF. The CDR3 DNA sequence: TGTGCCACCAGCAGAGATTCTGTACGCACCGGGGAGCTGTTTTTT.